This T cell receptor beta chain derives from a study of siplizumab effects on memory and regulatory T cells (dated by TCRdb to between 2019 and 2020). A note on the overall study: Across 7 to 9 responder-stimulator pairs, mixed lymphocyte reactions were run as pairs, approximately 1 with siplizumab at about 0.99 ug/mL and approximately 1 without drug. The study looked at the effect of siplizumab, an anti-CD2 antibody, on alloreactive T-cell subsets in allogeneic mixed lymphocyte reactions made from human PBMCs.

What the authors observed across the whole study: Among mappable alloreactive CD4+ clones, the Treg-derived fraction averaged nearly 70% with siplizumab versus 25% to 30% in control reactions. Compared with memory T cells, unstimulated naive T cells appeared more diverse, and naive cells seemed to make a substantial contribution to the alloresponse. The cumulative frequency of alloreactive sequences traceable to unstimulated CD4+ memory T cells was significantly reduced by siplizumab. Roughly 80-97% of proliferating CD4+ or CD8+ clones could not be assigned a naive or memory phenotype. Because sequences at frequencies below about 10^-5 were poorly captured, only a minor fraction of alloreactive clones could be mapped back to unstimulated subsets. The suppressive function of proliferating Tregs from siplizumab cultures was not functionally confirmed.

Per the germline V gene (reference sequence), LNHDA is the CDR1 and SQIVND is the CDR2. V and J lose 0 bases and 0 bases, and a span of 6 bases separates them. The CDR3, from cysteine to phenylalanine, totals 15 residues. The only DNA kept is the CDR3, 45 bases in frame from the first base. Details on this clone: No cognate antigen has been identified for it. No qualities accompany the bases; no much larger clone lies one base away.

The library came from the immunoSEQ multiplex PCR assay. Each sample had some 10^5 TCR templates assayed by the deep sequencing platform. Genomic DNA extracted from sorted T cells was the material used for TCRbeta CDR3 sequencing. As for the original processing: The R programming language was used for clonal analysis of the TCRbeta CDR3 data. Comparing unstimulated samples against CFSE-low samples taken after the reaction was how alloreactive CD4+ and CD8+ clones were defined. Regulatory or non-regulatory origin was assigned to alloreactive CD4+ clones by matching of sequences to sorted unstimulated Treg and non-Treg repertoires. Here the immuneACCESS table is served through TCRdb, limited to in-frame sequences with V and J called. Missing clones are a known gap in these copies; in checked studies unresolved V genes cover under half, and the rest lacks a known reason. V and J calls and clone size are those listed in that table; D and trimming were worked out from the DNA. In all, the sample holds roughly 11,000 clones, and around 43% of those were seen once. Roughly 34% of the sample comes from the top ten.

Cells in the mixed lymphocyte reaction were cultured together at 37 degrees C for five to seven days. After responder PBMCs were labelled with CFSE and stimulator PBMCs with Violet Dye, the two populations were combined at a 1:1 ratio. Sorted unstimulated T cells, along with proliferating T cells recovered from mixed lymphocyte reactions, underwent TCRbeta CDR3 sequencing. Fresh whole blood from about ten HLA-typed healthy donors served as the source for isolating PBMCs. After the mixed lymphocyte reaction, proliferating CFSE-low responder T cells were FACS-sorted for TCR sequencing. This TCR was sampled from a human donor in good health; the cells came from an allogeneic mixed lymphocyte reaction. Some clones in this sample may be carry-over from other donors' samples. The sequenced sample was CFSE-low (dividing) CD8+ T cells sorted from an allogeneic mixed lymphocyte reaction. The chain was built from TRBV19 and TRBJ2-1, with no confident D gene call. The encoded CDR3 is CASSIDGFSYNEQFF. At the DNA level, the sequence is TGTGCCAGTAGTATAGATGGATTCTCCTACAATGAGCAGTTCTTC.